Sequencing of this T cell receptor beta chain was carried out in a study of Graves' ophthalmopathy and Graves' hyperthyroidism. Study conclusions and caveats: Most thyroid-expanded clonotypes exceeding 0.001 frequency were also found in blood.

CDR3 regions of TCR beta were amplified from RNA transcripts. The workflow started with a first-round RT-PCR run with HTBI primers and then moved on to a second-round multiplex PCR. One entry per CDR3 protein, called by TCRdb with MiXCR from the multiplex PCR reads. This table has 740,000 or so distinct CDR3 sequences, about 44% appearing once. This clonotype was found many times. Its target is not known. The study enrolled ophthalmopathy donors with moderate-to-severe activity, CAS ≥3, NOSPECS ≥4 and duration under 3 months. CDR1 is LNHNV and CDR2 is YYDKDF in the germline V gene (reference sequence). The CDR3 extends over 15 amino acids. V dropped 0 bases and J dropped 4; count of bases not matched to a gene: 4.

The chain joins TRBV15 to TRBJ1-2, with TRBD1 matching 8 bases. The sequencing sample was made of peripheral blood. The TCR comes from an adult man with Graves' ophthalmopathy. Here the CDR3 reads CATSRDPGGAYGYTF. CDR3 in DNA: TGTGCCACCAGCAGAGATCCAGGGGGCGCCTATGGCTACACCTTC.